The 3 T cell receptor beta chains below all came from one sample that was sequenced in a study of cytomegalovirus exposure and HLA in healthy donors. The data were produced by immunoSEQ multiplex PCR, yet TCRdb's version contains in-frame clones alone and is incomplete. The sample has 150,000 or so clones, 85% seen once. What was sequenced was PBMCs. The receptors were sampled from a man aged 25-40 years in good health and CMV-seropositive.

This clone turned up a few times. The chain employs TRBV27 and TRBJ2-7; no clear D gene. Looked up from germline, CDR1 is MNHEY and CDR2 is SMNVEV (reference sequence). The V end lost 2 bases, the J end lost 0 bases, and 5 bases lay between the germline ends. This CDR3 has 13 residues. CDR3 in DNA: TGTGCCAGCAGTTTACTCTCCTCCTACGAGCAGTACTTC. This sequence encodes CASSLLSSYEQYF.

The chain employs TRBV5-6 and TRBJ1-1; a possible D gene is TRBD1 (6 bases). Germline V gene lookup returns CDR1 SGHDT and CDR2 YYEEEE. CDR3 size: 16 residues. Trimming removed 4 bases from V and 3 bases from J, with 19 bases in between. As DNA, the CDR3 is TGTGCCAGCAGCCGAAGGAGGGGGGGACCGGACACTGAAGCTTTCTTT. This sequence encodes CASSRRRGGPDTEAFF. The variable domain in full, with the rest retrieved from reference TRBV5-6 and TRBJ1-1, is DAGVTQSPTHLIKTRGQQVTLRCSPKSGHDTVSWYQQALGQGPQFIFQYYEEEERQRGNFPDRFSGHQFPNYSSELNVNALLLGDSALYLCASSRRRGGPDTEAFFGQGTRLTVV.

The gene calls are TRBV5-1 and TRBJ1-1; 10 nucleotides line up with TRBD1. Germline values: CDR1 SGHRS, CDR2 YFSETQ. The CDR3 has 15 amino acids. Trimming cost V 4 bases and J 5 bases; bases outside gene matches: 8. For the CDR3, the DNA is TGCGCCAGCAGCGTCCGACAGGGGGCGAGGACTGAAGCTTTCTTT. Translation: CASSVRQGARTEAFF. Complete variable domain (other parts from reference TRBV5-1 and TRBJ1-1): KAGVTQTPRYLIKTRGQQVTLSCSPISGHRSVSWYQQTPGQGLQFLFEYFSETQRNKGNFPGRFSGRQFSNSRSEMNVSTLELGDSALYLCASSVRQGARTEAFFGQGTRLTVV.